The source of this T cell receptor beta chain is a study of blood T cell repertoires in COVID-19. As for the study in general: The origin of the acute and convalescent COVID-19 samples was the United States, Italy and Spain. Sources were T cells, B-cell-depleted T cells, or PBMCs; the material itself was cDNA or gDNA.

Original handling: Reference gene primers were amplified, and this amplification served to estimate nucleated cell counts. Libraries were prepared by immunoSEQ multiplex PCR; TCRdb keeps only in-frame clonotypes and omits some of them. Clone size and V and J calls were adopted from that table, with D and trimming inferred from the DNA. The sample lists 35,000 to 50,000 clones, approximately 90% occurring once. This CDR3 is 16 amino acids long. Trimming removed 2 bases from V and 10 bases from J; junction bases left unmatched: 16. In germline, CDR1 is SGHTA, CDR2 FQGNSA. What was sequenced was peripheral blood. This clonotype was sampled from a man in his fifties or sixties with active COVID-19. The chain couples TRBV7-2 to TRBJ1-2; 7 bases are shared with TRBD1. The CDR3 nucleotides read TGTGCCAGCAGCTTAAAAGACCGGGACAGCGTATTTCCCTACACCTTC. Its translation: CASSLKDRDSVFPYTF.